The next 24 T cell receptor beta chains were all read from a single sample in a study of identical twins. TCRdb re-analysed the 5' RACE reads in MiXCR, keeping a single row per CDR3 protein. Among 1.5 million to 2 million distinct CDR3 sequences listed, less than 35% were seen once. Input material: cord blood. These receptors all come from a newborn girl in good health.

This clonotype occurred many times. This sequence joins TRBV11-1 and TRBJ2-4; the D gene is possibly TRBD1 (5 bases). This CDR3 is built from 13 residues. The ends were cut back, 4 bases at V and 13 bases at J, with 17 bases in the middle. Germline CDR1 reads SGHAT; CDR2 reads FQDESV (reference sequence). CDR3 residues: CASSSTTDSKQYF. The CDR3 DNA follows: TGTGCCAGCAGCTCCACGACAGATAGCAAGCAGTACTTC.

This clonotype has a count of ten or more. The J gene is TRBJ2-3, the V gene TRBV29-1; unclear D gene. The CDR3 consists of 11 residues. Germline V CDR1 and CDR2: SQVTM, ANQGSEA. V lost 5 bases and J 1 base, leaving 4 bases between the germline ends. In DNA, the CDR3 is TGCAGCGTTAGCGGCACAGATACGCAGTATTTT. Protein sequence: CSVSGTDTQYF.

The gene calls are TRBV10-3 and TRBJ2-1; 8 bases map to TRBD1. Looked up from germline, CDR1 is ENHRY and CDR2 is SYGVKD. The CDR3 extends over 14 amino acids. With V trimmed by 4 bases and J by 4 bases, 3 bases remained unmatched. The CDR3, as DNA: TGTGCCATCAGTGGGGACAGGTCTTACAATGAGCAGTTCTTC. It codes for CAISGDRSYNEQFF.

Turning to this clonotype: The germline gene is not matched at one end of the junction; a read error may be the cause. V and J are TRBV27 and TRBJ2-4, with 10 nucleotides matching TRBD2. Germline CDR1 MNHEY, CDR2 SMNVEV (reference sequence). The CDR3 contains 16 residues. The CDR3 DNA is TGTACCAGCAGTTCCCTAAGCGGGGGGGCTGGAAACATTCAGTACTTC. It encodes CTSSSLSGGAGNIQYF.

The chain uses TRBV14 and TRBJ1-1, with D unresolved. V was cut by 4 bases and J by 1 base, with 10 bases left in between. There are 14 residues in the CDR3. The germline CDR1 and CDR2 sequences are SGHDN and FVKESK. The CDR3 coding sequence is TGTGCCAGCAGCCTCGGGTTCCCGAACACTGAAGCTTTCTTT. It codes for CASSLGFPNTEAFF.

The rearrangement joins TRBV10-3 to TRBJ2-3; 8 bases fit TRBD2. CDR3 length: 14 residues. Germline V lookup: CDR1 ENHRY, CDR2 SYGVKD. Unmatched junction bases numbered 9, after V lost 10 bases and J lost 3 bases. CDR3 coding DNA: TGTGCCAGCGGAAGTAGCGGGAATACAGATACGCAGTATTTT. It encodes CASGSSGNTDTQYF.

This clonotype was observed a handful of times. The chain links TRBV7-9 to TRBJ1-2; D not resolved. Germline values: CDR1 SEHNR, CDR2 FQNEAQ (reference sequence). V dropped 4 bases and J dropped 6 bases, with 9 bases sitting between them. CDR3 length equals 12 residues. CDR3 DNA sequence: TGTGCCAGCAGCTCCAAGGGTAATGGCTACACCTTC. It yields the protein CASSSKGNGYTF.

This clonotype was detected once. The chain is built from TRBV18 and TRBJ1-2, with D possibly matching TRBD1 (5 bases). Trimming took 3 bases from V and 2 from J, leaving 10 bases between them. CDR1 and CDR2 (germline): KGHSH, LQKENI. This CDR3 is built from 14 residues. CDR3 bases: TGTGCCAGCTCACCGTCCGGGGACAACTATGGCTACACCTTC. Its translation is CASSPSGDNYGYTF.

This clonotype was seen ten or more times. CDR3 coding DNA: TGTGCCAGCAGCCAAGATGCCGTCTACAATGAGCAGTTCTTC. Translated: CASSQDAVYNEQFF. The genes are TRBV4-2 and TRBJ2-1; D gene uncertain. The CDR3 has 14 residues. V lost 0 bases and J 3 bases, leaving 6 bases between the germline ends. Germline V gene sequence: CDR1 LGHNA, CDR2 YNFKEQ.

This clonotype was counted between two and nine times. The CDR3 region is CASSGFTRDRGEKLFF. CDR3 sequence (DNA): TGTGCCAGCAGTGGATTCACCCGGGACAGGGGTGAAAAACTGTTTTTT. This chain links TRBV25-1 with TRBJ1-4, with TRBD1 matching over 10 bases. The germline CDR1 and CDR2 sequences are MGHDK and SYGVNS. This CDR3 spans 16 amino acids. J was trimmed by 7 bases and V by 4 bases; bases with no gene match: 9.

This clonotype appeared a single time. A read error may explain this, as a much larger clone is one base away. The chain carries TRBV4-2 and TRBJ2-1, with no clear D. V was cut by 1 base and J by 13 bases, with 17 bases left in between. The V gene's germline CDR1 is LGHNA and CDR2 YNFKEQ. The CDR3 has 14 amino acids. DNA for the CDR3: TGTGCCAGCAGCCAAGCCCTTTACCAAGAGACCCAGTTCTTC. Its protein product is CASSQALYQETQFF.

This clonotype was observed a handful of times. The J gene is TRBJ2-7, the V gene TRBV4-1; D may be TRBD2 (5 bases). The CDR3 spans 14 residues. Trimming cost V 2 bases and J 5 bases, with 13 bases left between them. The germline V gene has CDR1 MGHRA and CDR2 YSYEKL. In DNA, the CDR3 is TGCGCCAGCAGCCAAACCCTCTTAGCGAACGAGCAGTACTTC. As protein: CASSQTLLANEQYF.

With respect to this clonotype: At one boundary the junction diverges from the germline segment, which might be a read error. The chain combines TRBV12-3 or TRBV12-4 with TRBJ2-3, with D unresolved. The CDR3 totals 11 residues. The CDR3 loop reads CASTPADTRYF. CDR3 DNA: TGTGCCAGCACTCCCGCAGATACGCGGTATTTT.

For this clonotype: One end of the junction varies from germline; a read error may be responsible. The chain joins TRBV5-5 to TRBJ1-5; D not resolved. The CDR3 is 13 residues long. Germline V gene lookup returns CDR1 SGHKS and CDR2 YYEKEE (reference sequence). The CDR3 coding sequence is TGTGCCAGCAGCTTGGGACACAATCAGCCCCAGAATTTT. The encoded protein is CASSLGHNQPQNF.

This clonotype has more than one count but fewer than ten. The rearrangement uses TRBV7-9 and TRBJ1-2; 9 bases line up with TRBD1. Germline CDR1 SEHNR, CDR2 FQNEAQ (reference sequence). V trimming: 5 bases; J trimming: 5 bases; junction bases outside the gene matches: 9. The CDR3 sequence is 15 residues long. DNA of the CDR3: TGTGCCAGCAGCCGTACAGGGGGCGCAGCATATGGCTACACCTTC. Its protein is CASSRTGGAAYGYTF. Variable domain in full (rest from reference TRBV7-9 and TRBJ1-2): DTGVSQNPRHKITKRGQNVTFRCDPISEHNRLYWYRQTLGQGPEFLTYFQNEAQLEKSRLLSDRFSAERPKGSFSTLEIQRTEQGDSAMYLCASSRTGGAAYGYTFGSGTRLTVV.

V and J are TRBV28 and TRBJ1-5; 11 positions agree with TRBD1. Trimming took 7 bases from V and 5 from J; bases not matched to a gene: 7. CDR1 MDHEN and CDR2 SYDVKM come from the germline V gene. The CDR3 contains 15 residues. In nucleotides, the CDR3 is TGTGCCAGCACCCCGGACAGGGGGCATGATCAGCCCCAGCATTTT. This gives the protein CASTPDRGHDQPQHF.

The V and J genes are TRBV12-3 or TRBV12-4 and TRBJ2-7, with 10 bases that match TRBD2. CDR3 length: 16 residues. V was pared by 0 bases and J by 4 bases, with 6 bases of the junction left unmatched. The CDR3 bases are TGTGCCAGCAGTTTAGCGCTAGCGGGAGACCCATACGAGCAGTACTTC. Its protein is CASSLALAGDPYEQYF.

The chain has TRBV4-2 and TRBJ1-2; D gene unclear. V lost 0 bases and J 2 bases, leaving 22 bases between the germline ends. The length of the CDR3 is 19 residues. Germline V lookup: CDR1 LGHNA, CDR2 YNFKEQ. The CDR3 DNA reads as TGTGCCAGCAGCCAAGAGATTTTGCTCAGGCAGGCGAAGAACTATGGCTACACCTTC. Encoded protein: CASSQEILLRQAKNYGYTF.

This clonotype came up a few times. The rearrangement links TRBV4-2 to TRBJ2-1; 8 bases match TRBD2. Germline V CDR1 and CDR2: LGHNA, YNFKEQ. The CDR3 extends over 14 amino acids. J gave up 4 bases and V 4 bases, and 3 bases lay outside the gene matches. CDR3 residues: CASSPGGVYNEQFF. The CDR3 coding sequence is TGTGCCAGCAGCCCCGGGGGGGTTTACAATGAGCAGTTCTTC.

The chain recombines TRBV5-8 with TRBJ2-3; D unclear. Trimming cost V 0 bases and J 0 bases, with 14 bases left between them. The CDR3 is 17 residues long. Germline V CDR1 and CDR2: SGHTS, YDEGEE. The DNA for the CDR3 is TGTGCCAGCAGCTTGGCCGCGCACAGCACTAGCACAGATACGCAGTATTTT. Its protein product is CASSLAAHSTSTDTQYF.

The chain joins TRBV11-2 to TRBJ2-4; 8 bases align to TRBD1. V lost 6 bases to trimming and J lost 3 bases; unmatched junction nucleotides: 4. CDR3 length: 14 residues. Germline V gives CDR1 SGHAT, CDR2 FQNNGV. The CDR3 coding sequence is TGTGCCAGCAGGCAAACAGGGGGCAAAAACATTCAGTACTTC. As protein: CASRQTGGKNIQYF.

About this clonotype itself: A read error may account for a junction end that differs from germline. The genes are TRBV12-3 or TRBV12-4 and TRBJ2-1, with TRBD2 matching 9 bases. CDR3 length equals 18 residues. CDR3 in amino acids: CASSFVQSGRWVYNERFF. CDR3 DNA: TGTGCCAGCAGTTTCGTCCAGAGCGGGAGGTGGGTGTACAATGAGCGGTTCTTC.

J is TRBJ2-1 and V is TRBV5-6; no clear D gene. The CDR3 is 16 amino acids. Germline V gene sequence: CDR1 SGHDT, CDR2 YYEEEE. V gave up 4 bases and J gave up 4 bases, with 18 bases separating them. CDR3 loop: CASSHRLSTTYNEQFF. In nucleotides, the CDR3 is TGTGCCAGCAGCCACCGGCTGTCGACCACATACAATGAGCAGTTCTTC.

This sequence joins TRBV7-9 and TRBJ1-1; tentative D call: TRBD1 (5 bases). CDR1 is SEHNR and CDR2 is FQNEAQ in the germline V gene (reference sequence). The CDR3 extends over 15 amino acids. Trimming left V 5 bases short and J 0 bases short, with 13 bases between. CDR3 amino acids: CASSRLGLMNTEAFF. The DNA for the CDR3 is TGTGCCAGCAGCCGCCTGGGACTTATGAACACTGAAGCTTTCTTT. The variable domain in full, completed from reference TRBV7-9 and TRBJ1-1, reads DTGVSQNPRHKITKRGQNVTFRCDPISEHNRLYWYRQTLGQGPEFLTYFQNEAQLEKSRLLSDRFSAERPKGSFSTLEIQRTEQGDSAMYLCASSRLGLMNTEAFFGQGTRLTVV.